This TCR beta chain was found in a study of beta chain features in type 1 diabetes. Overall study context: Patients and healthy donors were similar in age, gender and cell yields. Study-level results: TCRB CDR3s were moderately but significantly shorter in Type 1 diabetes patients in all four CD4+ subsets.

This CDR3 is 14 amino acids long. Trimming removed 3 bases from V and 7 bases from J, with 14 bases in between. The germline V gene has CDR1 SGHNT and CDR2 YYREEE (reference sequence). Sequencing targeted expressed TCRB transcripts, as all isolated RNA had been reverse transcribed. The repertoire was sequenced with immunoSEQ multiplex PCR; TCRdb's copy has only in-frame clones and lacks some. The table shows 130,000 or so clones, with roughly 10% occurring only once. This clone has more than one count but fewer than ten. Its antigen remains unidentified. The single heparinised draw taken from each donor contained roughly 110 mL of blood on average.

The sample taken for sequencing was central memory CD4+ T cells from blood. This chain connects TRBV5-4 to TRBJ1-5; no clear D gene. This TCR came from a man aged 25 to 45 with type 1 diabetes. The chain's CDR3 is CASSSVPFGQPQHF. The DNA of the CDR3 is TGTGCCAGCAGCTCGGTCCCGTTCGGGCAGCCCCAGCATTTT.